The present T cell receptor (beta chain) was sequenced within a study of cytomegalovirus exposure and HLA in healthy donors. A multiplex PCR was run with 60 Vbeta primers and 13 Jbeta primers. Generated by immunoSEQ multiplex PCR, the TCRdb table keeps only in-frame clones and is missing some. The sample carries 200,000 or so clones, more than 65% recorded once. The sequence derives from a man aged 18 to 30 in good health and CMV-seronegative. Sequences were obtained from PBMCs.

In DNA, the CDR3 is TGCGCCAGCAGCTTCTTTGTAGGGGGGGAAGTAGAGACCCAGTACTTC. Amino acids: CASSFFVGGEVETQYF. V usage is TRBV5-1 and J usage is TRBJ2-5; TRBD2 is a possible D gene (7 bases). Per the germline V gene, CDR1 is SGHRS and CDR2 is YFSETQ. Trimming removed 2 bases from V and 4 bases from J, with 18 bases in between. The CDR3 is 16 residues long.